What follows describes a single T cell receptor (beta chain). What it binds is unknown. The sample comes from a study of T cell responses to AZD1222 COVID-19 vaccine. Study-wide findings and caveats: Baseline antibody screening turned up just a handful of seropositive AZD1222 recipients. Reports indicate that nearly half of spike-specific TCRs are directed at unmutated variant regions. Most donors were white British and more were female, and clonal diversity was possibly underestimated.

Measured with immunoSEQ multiplex PCR; TCRdb has only the in-frame clones, and not every one. The sample lists roughly 200,000 clones; approximately 92% were seen once. Trimming stripped 5 bases from V and 7 bases from J, with 12 bases between. The CDR3 sequence is 13 residues long. CDR1 is LNHDA, CDR2 SQIVND, per germline (reference sequence). Sample: peripheral blood, taken 28 days after the second dose of the MenACWY control vaccine. J is TRBJ1-5 and V is TRBV19; no reliable D call. This TCR was recovered from an adult who received the MenACWY meningococcal vaccine as a control. CDR3 loop: CASSWTRGQPQHF. The CDR3 coding sequence is TGTGCCAGTAGTTGGACCCGCGGACAGCCCCAGCATTTT. Full variable domain (rest looked up from reference TRBV19 and TRBJ1-5): DGGITQSPKYLFRKEGQNVTLSCEQNLNHDAMYWYRQDPGQGLRLIYYSQIVNDFQKGDIAEGYSVSREKKESFPLTVTSAQKNPTAFYLCASSWTRGQPQHFGDGTRLSIL.